These 5 T cell receptor beta chains originate from one sample sequenced in a study of post-analysis software for immune sequencing data. Points from the study as a whole: Roughly five TRBV segments occurring more often in patients than controls included TRBV5-6, TRBV5-1 and TRBV20-1.

TCR beta cDNA libraries had unique molecular identifiers. TCRdb reprocessed the PCR reads via MiXCR and lists one record per CDR3 protein. The repertoire has roughly 870,000 distinct CDR3 sequences, roughly 50% of them found once; the top ten carry about 4.8%. For these receptors, no antigen is known. Sequenced sample: blood. These receptors came from a girl aged 10 to 17 with multiple sclerosis.

This clonotype was seen only a few times. The CDR3 reads CASSVGARYGYTF. The CDR3 nucleotides are TGTGCCAGCAGTGTAGGGGCCCGCTATGGCTACACCTTC. The chain employs TRBV25-1 and TRBJ1-2; D perhaps matches TRBD1 (5 bases). The V and J ends lost 4 bases and 4 bases respectively, with 10 bases between them. Per germline, CDR1 MGHDK and CDR2 SYGVNS. CDR3 length: 13 residues.

This clonotype has only one observation. The chain recombines TRBV5-1 with TRBJ1-2; 9 bases are a match to TRBD1. With V trimmed by 3 bases and J by 2 bases, 14 bases remained unmatched. This CDR3 contains 18 residues. Germline lookup yields CDR1 SGHRS and CDR2 YFSETQ. Here the CDR3 reads CASSSGPGQGSANYGYTF. CDR3 DNA sequence: TGCGCCAGCAGCTCGGGGCCGGGACAGGGCTCTGCGAACTATGGCTACACCTTC.

About this clonotype itself: An end of the junction does not agree with germline; a read error may underlie this. V gene TRBV5-1 combines with J gene TRBJ2-1; D is unclear. Germline CDR1 is SGHRS and CDR2 is YFSETQ. This CDR3 has 15 residues. The chain's CDR3 is CASSPGPSSYNEQFF. The CDR3 region has the DNA TGTGCCAGCAGTCCGGGCCCGAGCTCCTACAATGAGCAGTTCTTC. Supplemented by reference TRBV5-1 and TRBJ2-1, the full variable domain reads KAGVTQTPRYLIKTRGQQVTLSCSPISGHRSVSWYQQTPGQGLQFLFEYFSETQRNKGNFPGRFSGRQFSNSRSEMNVSTLELGDSALYLCASSPGPSSYNEQFFGPGTRLTVL.

The chain joins TRBV7-8 to TRBJ1-1; D perhaps matches TRBD1 (6 bases). Between the trimmed V and J ends, which lost 2 bases and 10 bases, there was a span of 14 bases. CDR1 and CDR2 from the germline V gene are SGHVS and FQNEAQ. This CDR3 comprises 13 residues. CDR3 sequence reads: CASSLLSGGRAFF. CDR3 coding DNA: TGTGCCAGCAGCTTATTATCTGGGGGCCGAGCTTTCTTT.

This chain joins TRBV5-1 and TRBJ2-7; 10 bases map to TRBD2. The junction had 4 bases not matched to a gene; V was cut back by 1 base and J by 0 bases. There are 16 residues in the CDR3. Germline V CDR1 and CDR2: SGHRS, YFSETQ. In nucleotides, the CDR3 is TGCGCCAGCAGCTTGAGTGGACTAGCGGCCTCCTACGAGCAGTACTTC. Translation: CASSLSGLAASYEQYF.